Shown below are 2 T cell receptor beta chains from a single sample sequenced in a study of OX40 agonist ivuxolimab in advanced cancers. TCRdb keeps only in-frame clones here, not all; method: immunoSEQ multiplex PCR. The table has around 56,000 clones, 70% to 80% seen once. Sequencing used CD4+ or CD8+ T cells sorted from blood, obtained in a trial of the OX40 agonist ivuxolimab. These receptors were obtained from an adult with an advanced solid tumor such as melanoma, head and neck, liver or kidney cancer.

V gene TRBV4-1 combines with J gene TRBJ2-7; possible D gene TRBD2, 5 bases. This CDR3 region has 15 residues. V was cut by 0 bases and J by 1 base, with 10 bases left in between. Germline V gene data show CDR1 as MGHRA and CDR2 as YSYEKL. CDR3 region: CASSQDERGSYEQYF. CDR3 DNA sequence: TGCGCCAGCAGCCAAGATGAACGGGGTTCCTACGAGCAGTACTTC.

V is TRBV7-9 and J is TRBJ2-2; no reliable D call. CDR1 and CDR2 from the germline V gene are SEHNR and FQNEAQ (reference sequence). The CDR3 covers 12 residues. Trimming pared 7 bases from V and 4 bases from J, leaving 7 bases between. The CDR3 bases are TGTGCCAGCACACGAGGCACCGGGGAGCTGTTTTTT. Amino acid sequence: CASTRGTGELFF.